The 27 T cell receptor beta chains presented below share a single source sample, sequenced in a study of CD8+ T cells in alopecia areata. cDNA prepared by RNA extraction and subsequent reverse transcription served as the template for sequencing. Clones were sequenced by immunoSEQ multiplex PCR, and TCRdb holds only the in-frame ones, with some missing. The table shows 200,000 to 250,000 clones, with under 70% occurring only once. The material was CD4+ T cells sorted from blood, obtained at week 0. The origin of the receptors is a human donor with alopecia areata.

V usage is TRBV29-1 and J usage is TRBJ2-3; either TRBD1 or TRBD2 may supply D (5 bases each). In germline, CDR1 is SQVTM, CDR2 ANQGSEA. V was clipped by 7 bases and J by 5 bases, with 13 bases between them. The CDR3 sequence is 12 residues long. CDR3 DNA: TGCAGCGGGACCCTTGGGGGAGATACGCAGTATTTT. Its protein is CSGTLGGDTQYF.

The gene calls are TRBV25-1 and TRBJ1-5; 7 bases map to TRBD1. V lost 4 bases, J lost 5 bases, and 11 bases stayed unmatched. Germline V lookup: CDR1 MGHDK, CDR2 SYGVNS. The CDR3 runs to 16 residues. CDR3 residues: CASSGPGRGQDQPQHF. The CDR3 DNA reads as TGTGCCAGCAGTGGCCCAGGTAGGGGGCAGGATCAGCCCCAGCATTTT.

The V gene is TRBV7-2, the J gene TRBJ1-4, with D perhaps TRBD1 (5 bases). Trimming removed 5 bases at V and 3 bases at J, with 10 bases between. The CDR3 loop spans 14 amino acids. CDR1 is SGHTA, CDR2 FQGNSA, per germline. The CDR3 bases are TGTGCCAGCAGCCCAGGGTGGCCTAATGAAAAACTGTTTTTT. Translated, it gives CASSPGWPNEKLFF.

Only one count was recorded for this clone. This chain uses TRBV29-1 with TRBJ2-2; D unresolved. The CDR3 loop spans 14 amino acids. Germline assignment: CDR1 SQVTM and CDR2 ANQGSEA. Trimming took 5 bases from V and 4 from J, leaving 14 bases between them. The CDR3 nucleotides are TGCAGCGTTTCCAATACCCTCATCACCGGGGAGCTGTTTTTT. Translation gives CSVSNTLITGELFF.

The J gene is TRBJ1-1, the V gene TRBV29-1, with D possibly being TRBD1 (5 bases). The germline V gene has CDR1 SQVTM and CDR2 ANQGSEA. This CDR3 contains 16 residues. V was shortened by 4 bases and J by 0 bases, with 18 bases between the two germline ends. DNA for the CDR3: TGCAGCGTTGGGATCCAGGGACGCCCTATGAACACTGAAGCTTTCTTT. It specifies CSVGIQGRPMNTEAFF. Full variable domain (remainder filled in from reference TRBV29-1 and TRBJ1-1): SAVISQKPSRDICQRGTSLTIQCQVDSQVTMMFWYRQQPGQSLTLIATANQGSEATYESGFVIDKFPISRPNLTFSTLTVSNMSPEDSSIYLCSVGIQGRPMNTEAFFGQGTRLTVV.

The chain carries TRBV5-1 and TRBJ2-7; TRBD1 aligns across 9 bases. With 4 bases clipped from V and 6 bases from J, the junction kept 8 bases outside the gene matches. Germline CDR1 reads SGHRS; CDR2 reads YFSETQ. This CDR3 has 14 residues. CDR3 nucleotide sequence: TGCGCCAGCAGCCAAGGGACAGGGAACTCCGAGCAGTACTTC. This codes for CASSQGTGNSEQYF.

This clone was seen more than once but under ten times. The chain links TRBV29-1 to TRBJ2-7; 7 bases map to TRBD1. This CDR3 is 14 amino acids long. The J segment lost 3 bases and the V segment lost 2 bases, leaving 7 bases of the junction unmatched. CDR1 and CDR2 from the germline V gene are SQVTM and ANQGSEA. Here the CDR3 reads CSVELADRSYEQYF. The CDR3 nucleotides are TGCAGCGTTGAACTTGCGGACAGGAGCTACGAGCAGTACTTC.

This chain uses TRBV5-1 with TRBJ1-2, with 8 bases that match TRBD1. The CDR3 sequence is 15 residues long. V shed 0 bases and J 3 bases; nucleotides not matched to a gene: 4. Germline V lookup: CDR1 SGHRS, CDR2 YFSETQ. CDR3 in amino acids: CASSLDGQGDYGYTF. The CDR3 DNA reads TGCGCCAGCAGCTTGGATGGACAGGGAGACTATGGCTACACCTTC.

This chain joins TRBV27 and TRBJ1-2, with D unresolved. The CDR3 has 13 amino acids. Deletions cut 5 bases from V and 8 bases from J, with 15 bases between. Per germline, CDR1 MNHEY and CDR2 SMNVEV (reference sequence). CDR3 residues: CASSPWTGWGYTF. The CDR3 DNA reads as TGTGCCAGCAGTCCATGGACCGGGTGGGGCTACACCTTC.

This clone has only one observation. V is TRBV18 and J is TRBJ2-7; a possible D gene is TRBD1 (6 bases). The CDR3 is 15 residues long. CDR1 KGHSH and CDR2 LQKENI come from the germline V gene. Deletions cut 6 bases from V and 6 bases from J, with 21 bases between. CDR3 residues: CASSDAGTPHGEQYF. CDR3 DNA sequence: TGTGCCAGCTCGGACGCCGGGACACCGCACGGCGAGCAGTACTTC.

Here the CDR3 DNA reads TGTGCCAGCTCGTCGGCAGGGTGGAATTCACCCCTCCACTTT. Protein product: CASSSAGWNSPLHF. This chain uses TRBV2 with TRBJ1-6; D may be TRBD1 (5 bases). Germline V gives CDR1 SNHLY, CDR2 FYNNEI. The ends were cut back, 8 bases at V and 7 bases at J, with 15 bases in the middle. The CDR3 runs to 14 residues.

This chain joins TRBV4-1 and TRBJ1-4, with 12 bases fitting TRBD1. CDR3 size: 18 residues. V was clipped by 1 base and J by 10 bases; unmatched bases: 13. Per germline, CDR1 MGHRA and CDR2 YSYEKL. CDR3 sequence: CASSQVEDRDRGQVKLFF. As DNA, the CDR3 is TGCGCCAGCAGCCAAGTTGAGGACCGGGACAGGGGGCAGGTAAAACTGTTTTTT.

J is TRBJ1-1 and V is TRBV2; D gene uncertain. V gave up 5 bases and J gave up 0 bases, with 7 bases separating them. The CDR3 consists of 13 residues. Looked up from germline, CDR1 is SNHLY and CDR2 is FYNNEI. This CDR3 is CASSYSMNTEAFF. As DNA, the CDR3 is TGTGCCAGCAGTTACTCCATGAACACTGAAGCTTTCTTT.

V gene TRBV30 combines with J gene TRBJ2-6; D might be TRBD1 (6 bases). The CDR3 is 15 amino acids. V lost 1 base and J 0 bases, leaving 7 bases between the germline ends. From germline, CDR1 is GTSNPN and CDR2 SVGIG (reference sequence). The CDR3 loop reads CAWSARGSGANVLTF. CDR3 nucleotide sequence: TGTGCCTGGAGTGCCAGGGGCTCTGGGGCCAACGTCCTGACTTTC.

The sample holds one count of this clone. The rearrangement uses TRBV2 and TRBJ1-1; the match to TRBD1 covers 10 bases. With 6 bases clipped from V and 1 base from J, the junction kept 5 bases outside the gene matches. CDR3 length: 15 residues. The germline V gene has CDR1 SNHLY and CDR2 FYNNEI. The CDR3 DNA reads as TGTGCCAGCAGCGACAGGGGGCGAGGGAACACTGAAGCTTTCTTT. Its protein is CASSDRGRGNTEAFF.

V gene TRBV30 combines with J gene TRBJ1-6; D uncertain. Trimming cost V 3 bases and J 7 bases, with 7 bases left between them. Germline V gene sequence: CDR1 GTSNPN, CDR2 SVGIG (reference sequence). This CDR3 comprises 12 residues. The CDR3 bases are TGTGCCTGGAGCGCTGGGAATTCACCCCTCCACTTT. Translated: CAWSAGNSPLHF.

The chain carries TRBV5-1 and TRBJ1-6; a possible D gene is TRBD1 (5 bases). Trimming removed 3 bases at V and 8 bases at J, with 12 bases between. Germline V CDR1 and CDR2: SGHRS, YFSETQ. The length of the CDR3 is 14 residues. As DNA, the CDR3 is TGCGCCAGCAGCTCCGGGACTGTAGATTCACCCCTCCACTTT. Residues: CASSSGTVDSPLHF.

The chain carries TRBV29-1 and TRBJ1-5; 10 bases match TRBD1. The CDR3 runs to 14 residues. V shed 4 bases and J 5 bases; nucleotides not matched to a gene: 5. Germline CDR1 SQVTM, CDR2 ANQGSEA. The CDR3 DNA sequence: TGCAGCGTTGTAGAGGGGACAGGGGATCAGCCCCAGCATTTT. Protein product: CSVVEGTGDQPQHF.

The chain combines TRBV29-1 with TRBJ1-1; TRBD1 is a possible D gene (5 bases). Germline V gives CDR1 SQVTM, CDR2 ANQGSEA. V lost 8 bases and J lost 3, with 13 bases in between. This CDR3 contains 12 residues. CDR3 DNA: TGCAGCACCGGGTGGGGGGACACTGAAGCTTTCTTT. Translating it yields CSTGWGDTEAFF.

The rearrangement joins TRBV6-6 to TRBJ2-5; possibly TRBD1 or TRBD2 for D (6 bases each). V was cut by 6 bases and J by 4 bases, with 9 bases left in between. CDR1 is MNHNY and CDR2 is SVGAGI in the germline V gene (reference sequence). The CDR3 runs to 12 residues. The CDR3 is CASSRGRETQYF. In DNA form, the CDR3 reads TGTGCCAGCAGCCGGGGGCGAGAGACCCAGTACTTC.

V usage is TRBV29-1 and J usage is TRBJ1-1, with 7 bases that match TRBD1. With V trimmed by 5 bases and J by 5 bases, 14 bases remained unmatched. This CDR3 region has 15 residues. CDR1 and CDR2 (germline): SQVTM, ANQGSEA. CDR3 amino acids: CSVTGHRGGGTEAFF. CDR3 DNA sequence: TGCAGCGTTACTGGTCACAGGGGAGGTGGAACTGAAGCTTTCTTT.

In the case of this clone: The sample has other DNA sequences that encode this CDR3 too. The chain has TRBV30 and TRBJ1-6, with D unclear. CDR1 and CDR2 from the germline V gene are GTSNPN and SVGIG (reference sequence). V was trimmed by 5 bases and J by 8 bases, leaving 4 bases between them. The CDR3 has 10 amino acids. Written as DNA, the CDR3 is TGTGCCTGGGGCGATTCACCCCTCCACTTT. Translation gives CAWGDSPLHF.

This chain uses TRBV14 with TRBJ1-2; the D is unclear. Trimming took off 0 bases at V and 0 bases at J, with 5 bases between the two ends. This CDR3 region has 14 residues. Germline lookup yields CDR1 SGHDN and CDR2 FVKESK. The CDR3 is CASSQEVANYGYTF. The CDR3 bases are TGTGCCAGCAGCCAAGAGGTAGCTAACTATGGCTACACCTTC.

A few counts support this clone. This same CDR3 is encoded by further DNA sequences in the sample. The CDR3 nucleotides are TGTGCCTGGGGACAGGGGCCCGGGGAGCTGTTTTTT. This gives the protein CAWGQGPGELFF. The V and J genes are TRBV30 and TRBJ2-2; 9 bases are a match to TRBD1. J was trimmed by 6 bases and V by 5 bases; bases with no gene match: 1. CDR3 length: 12 amino acids. CDR1 is GTSNPN, CDR2 SVGIG, per germline (reference sequence).

The chain couples TRBV30 to TRBJ2-2; TRBD2 matches 10 bases. V was clipped by 8 bases and J by 0 bases; unmatched bases: 9. The CDR3 runs to 16 residues. CDR1 and CDR2 (germline): GTSNPN, SVGIG (reference sequence). CDR3 sequence (DNA): TGTGCCGCCCTCGGGCTAGCGGGGGCGAACACCGGGGAGCTGTTTTTT. Translated: CAALGLAGANTGELFF.

The chain uses TRBV29-1 and TRBJ1-1; D possibly corresponds to TRBD1 (6 bases). There are 14 residues in the CDR3. V dropped 7 bases and J dropped 1 base, with 16 bases sitting between them. Germline V CDR1 and CDR2: SQVTM, ANQGSEA. CDR3 DNA: TGCAGCGCCGAAAAGACAGGAGGGAACACTGAAGCTTTCTTT. Amino acid sequence: CSAEKTGGNTEAFF.

The chain uses TRBV15 and TRBJ2-3, with TRBD2 identical over 8 bases. Losses at the gene ends were 4 bases for V and 4 bases for J; bases not matched to a gene: 4. This CDR3 is built from 14 residues. Looked up from germline, CDR1 is LNHNV and CDR2 is YYDKDF (reference sequence). CDR3 bases: TGTGCCACCAGCACCGGGGGGGCCGCAGATACGCAGTATTTT. Its protein product is CATSTGGAADTQYF.